This T cell receptor (beta chain) comes out of a study of naive and memory T cell subsets. General study findings and limits: There was no ground truth to check naive and memory subset results. A few larger clonotypes appeared in naive repertoires, especially CD8, possibly memory cells re-expressing CD45RA.

The CDR3 runs to 16 residues. V dropped 4 bases and J dropped 1 base, with 17 bases sitting between them. Germline V gene lookup returns CDR1 MNHEY and CDR2 SVGEGT. Cells stained for CD3, CD4, CD8, CD45RA, CD27 and viability were sorted into four CD45RA/CD27 subsets. An equimolar mix of two oligonucleotides served as the beta constant-region primer for TRBC1 and TRBC2. Four rounds of PCR amplified the ligated cDNA using nested alpha and beta constant-region primers plus SP2. Ligation attached a single-stranded oligonucleotide with a 12-nucleotide UMI and the SP2 primer to the cDNA 3' end. TCRdb reprocessed the UMI-ligation and nested PCR reads via MiXCR and lists one record per CDR3 protein. The sample lists approximately 140,000 distinct CDR3 sequences, around 21% seen once, with 0.5% to 0.75% in the top ten. Comments on this clonotype: The antigen remains unidentified.

The TCR was taken from a human donor in good health. The chain is built from TRBV6-2 or TRBV6-3 and TRBJ2-7; D may be TRBD2 (7 bases). The specimen sequenced was naive CD8+ T cells from blood. The DNA of the CDR3 is TGTGCCAGCAGTTCCCCCCCGGGGGGCGCGTCCTACGAGCAGTACTTC. Its translation is CASSSPPGGASYEQYF.